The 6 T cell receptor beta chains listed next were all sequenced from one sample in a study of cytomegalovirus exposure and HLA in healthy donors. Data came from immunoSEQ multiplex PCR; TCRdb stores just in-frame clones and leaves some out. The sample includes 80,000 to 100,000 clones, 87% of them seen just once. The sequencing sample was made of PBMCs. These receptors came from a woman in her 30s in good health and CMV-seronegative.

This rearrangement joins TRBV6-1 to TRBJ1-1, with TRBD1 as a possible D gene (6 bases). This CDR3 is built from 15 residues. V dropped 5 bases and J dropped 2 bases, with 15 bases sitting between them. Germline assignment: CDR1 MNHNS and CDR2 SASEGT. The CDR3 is CASSTLRDTNTEAFF. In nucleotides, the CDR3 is TGTGCCAGCAGTACCCTGAGGGACACAAACACTGAAGCTTTCTTT.

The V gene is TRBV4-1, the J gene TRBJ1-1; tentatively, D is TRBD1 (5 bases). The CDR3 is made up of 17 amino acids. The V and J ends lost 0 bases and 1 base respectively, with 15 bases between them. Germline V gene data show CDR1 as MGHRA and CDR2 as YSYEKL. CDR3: CASSQDHDSSPNTEAFF. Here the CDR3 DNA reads TGCGCCAGCAGCCAAGATCATGACAGCAGCCCGAACACTGAAGCTTTCTTT.

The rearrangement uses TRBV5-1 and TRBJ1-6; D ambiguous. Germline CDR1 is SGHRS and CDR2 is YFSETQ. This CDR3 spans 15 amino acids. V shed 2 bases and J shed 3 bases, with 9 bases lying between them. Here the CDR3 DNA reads TGCGCCAGCAGCTTCGAGGGCCACTATAATTCACCCCTCCACTTT. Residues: CASSFEGHYNSPLHF.

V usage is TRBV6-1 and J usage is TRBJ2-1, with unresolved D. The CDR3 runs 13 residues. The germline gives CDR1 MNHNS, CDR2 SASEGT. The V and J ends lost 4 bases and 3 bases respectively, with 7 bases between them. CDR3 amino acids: CASSVNSYNEQFF. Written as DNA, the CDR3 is TGTGCCAGCAGTGTAAACAGCTACAATGAGCAGTTCTTC.

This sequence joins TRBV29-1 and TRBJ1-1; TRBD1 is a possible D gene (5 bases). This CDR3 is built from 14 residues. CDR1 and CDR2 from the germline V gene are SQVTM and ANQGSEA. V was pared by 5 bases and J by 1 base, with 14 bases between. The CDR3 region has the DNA TGCAGCGTTCGGGGGAAAATGGGGAACACTGAAGCTTTCTTT. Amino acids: CSVRGKMGNTEAFF.

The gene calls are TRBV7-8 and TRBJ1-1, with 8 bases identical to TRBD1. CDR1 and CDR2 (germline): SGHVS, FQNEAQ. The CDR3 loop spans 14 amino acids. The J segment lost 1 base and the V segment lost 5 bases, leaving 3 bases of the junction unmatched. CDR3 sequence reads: CASSMDRENTEAFF. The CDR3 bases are TGTGCCAGCAGCATGGACAGGGAGAACACTGAAGCTTTCTTT.